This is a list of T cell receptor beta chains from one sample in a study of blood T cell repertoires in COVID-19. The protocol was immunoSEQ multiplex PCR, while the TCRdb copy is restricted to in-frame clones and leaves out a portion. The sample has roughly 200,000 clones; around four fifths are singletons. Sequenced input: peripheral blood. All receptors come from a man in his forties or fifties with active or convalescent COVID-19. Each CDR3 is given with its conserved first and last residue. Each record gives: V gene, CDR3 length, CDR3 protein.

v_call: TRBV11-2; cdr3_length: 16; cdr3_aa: CASSLLAQGYTDTQYF
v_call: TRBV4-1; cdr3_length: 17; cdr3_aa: CASSQESLAGASYEQYF
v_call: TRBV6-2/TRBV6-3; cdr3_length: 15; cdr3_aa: CASSHPTLANYEQYF
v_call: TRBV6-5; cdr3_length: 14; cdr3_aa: CASSWDRGADEQYF
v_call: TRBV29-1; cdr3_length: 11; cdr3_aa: CSVAVNYGYTF
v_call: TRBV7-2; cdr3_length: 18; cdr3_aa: CASSLVIVAGAGSTEAFF
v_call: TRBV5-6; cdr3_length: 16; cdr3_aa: CASSLDLVPSTDTQYF
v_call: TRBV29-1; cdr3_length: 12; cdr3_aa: CSVMGAGDGYTF
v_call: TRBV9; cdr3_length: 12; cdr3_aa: CASRGQDHTQYF
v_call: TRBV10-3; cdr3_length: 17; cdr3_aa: CAIGGANRLALLDEQFF
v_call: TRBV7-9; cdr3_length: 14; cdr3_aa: CASLRGRIGETQYF
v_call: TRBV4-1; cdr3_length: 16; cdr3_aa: CASSQDLGSLRHGYTF
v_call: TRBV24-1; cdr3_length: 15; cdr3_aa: CATSDPGQGSYEQYF
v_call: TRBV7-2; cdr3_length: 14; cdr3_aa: CASRRGAKAEKLFF
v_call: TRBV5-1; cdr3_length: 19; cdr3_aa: CASSLRGSYREATNEKLFF
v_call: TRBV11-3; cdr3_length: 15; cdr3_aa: CASSFGQAGATEAFF
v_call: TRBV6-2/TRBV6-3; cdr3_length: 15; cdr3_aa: CASSRGHSGANVLTF
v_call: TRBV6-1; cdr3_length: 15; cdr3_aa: CASSNRQGALEGYTF
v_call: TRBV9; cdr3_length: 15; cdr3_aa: CASSVATSRGDTQYF
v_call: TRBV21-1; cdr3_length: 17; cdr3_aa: CASSKRDGTGDNSPLHF
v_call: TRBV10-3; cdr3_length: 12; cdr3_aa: CAISVDSYEQYF
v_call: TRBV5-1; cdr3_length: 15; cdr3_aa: CASSPGGTGKYGYTF
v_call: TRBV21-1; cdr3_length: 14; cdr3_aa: CASSKGQLNYGYTF
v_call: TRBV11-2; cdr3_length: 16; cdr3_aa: CASSLDLASGRNEQYF
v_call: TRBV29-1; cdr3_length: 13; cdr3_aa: CSVVQGLGDTQYF
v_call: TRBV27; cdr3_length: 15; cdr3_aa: CASSLQGRAWEKLFF
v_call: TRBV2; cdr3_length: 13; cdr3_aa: CASSAEIFGEQFF
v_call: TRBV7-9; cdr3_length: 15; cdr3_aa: CASSLGGRGDTEAFF
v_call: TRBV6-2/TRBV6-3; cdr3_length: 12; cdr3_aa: CASSYSVYGYTF
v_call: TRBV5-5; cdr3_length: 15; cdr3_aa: CASSLPDRGLSGYTF
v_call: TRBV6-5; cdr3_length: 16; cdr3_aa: CASSYSWEGPTDEQYF
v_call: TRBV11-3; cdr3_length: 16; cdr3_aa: CASSLGRTSEQETQYF
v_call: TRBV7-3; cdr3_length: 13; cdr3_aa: CASSFTGGETQYF
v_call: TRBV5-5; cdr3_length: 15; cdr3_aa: CASSGGQGSTGELFF
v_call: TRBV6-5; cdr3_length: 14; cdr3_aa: CASSRGQGKTEAFF
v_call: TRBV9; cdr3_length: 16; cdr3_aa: CASSVSVTSDTGELFF
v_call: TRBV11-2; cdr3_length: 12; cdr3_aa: CASSLTWGHAFF
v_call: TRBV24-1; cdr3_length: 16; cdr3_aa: CATSDLPGAGTGELFF
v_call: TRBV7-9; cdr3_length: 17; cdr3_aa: CASSVRIDPTGGTEAFF
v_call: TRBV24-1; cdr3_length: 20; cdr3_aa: CATSFVCRHVCRGSGNTIYF
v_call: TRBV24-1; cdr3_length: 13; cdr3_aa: CATSGQAELGYTF